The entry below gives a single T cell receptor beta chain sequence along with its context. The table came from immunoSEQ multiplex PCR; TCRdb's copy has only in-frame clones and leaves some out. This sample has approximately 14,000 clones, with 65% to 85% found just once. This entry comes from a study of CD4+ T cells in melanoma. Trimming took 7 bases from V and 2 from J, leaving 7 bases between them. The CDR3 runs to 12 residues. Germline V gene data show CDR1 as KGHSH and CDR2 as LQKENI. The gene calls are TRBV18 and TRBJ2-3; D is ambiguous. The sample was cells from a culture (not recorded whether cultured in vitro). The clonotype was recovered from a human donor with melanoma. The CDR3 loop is CASFQNTDTQYF. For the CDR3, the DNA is TGTGCCAGCTTTCAGAACACAGATACGCAGTATTTT.